This T cell receptor beta chain originates from a study of shared clonotypes between healthy human individuals. Notes on the study in general: The sharing of about 5% of naive CD4 clonotypes was seen across a handful of donors.

Naive CD8 cells were CD45RO-negative, positively selected for CCR7, excluding terminally differentiated effector memory CD45RA+ cells. Recent vaccinations or acute infections were absent in the healthy HIV-negative adult donors. Germline V gene sequence: CDR1 SGHDN, CDR2 FVKESK. This CDR3 is 15 amino acids long. The ends were cut back, 4 bases at V and 0 bases at J, with 12 bases in the middle. Remarks on this clone: The target antigen is unknown.

This table comes from immunoSEQ multiplex PCR, and its TCRdb copy is limited to in-frame clones, with some not included. The sample contains about 2.1 million clones, 85% to 95% of which appear only once. The chain couples TRBV14 to TRBJ1-1; D not certain. The TCR was taken from a man younger than 30 in good health. Some clones in this sample may be carry-over from other donors' samples. Sequenced input: naive CD8+ T cells from PBMCs. In DNA, the CDR3 is TGTGCCAGCAGCCCGGAAGCTCCTATGAACACTGAAGCTTTCTTT. Translated, it gives CASSPEAPMNTEAFF.